This T cell receptor (beta chain) derives from a study of neoadjuvant anti-PD-1 for oral cavity cancer. CDR1 MNHEY and CDR2 SVGAGI come from the germline V gene. This CDR3 contains 14 residues. Between the trimmed V and J ends, which lost 9 bases and 1 base, there was a span of 15 bases. Stage II-IVA oral cavity squamous cell carcinoma was new and untreated by systemic or radiation therapy. Six replicates per PBMC sample, mostly from roughly 490 ng of genomic DNA. Data came from immunoSEQ multiplex PCR; TCRdb stores just in-frame clones and leaves some out. Altogether approximately 15,000 clones are present, 67% being singletons, with the ten largest covering about 2.5%.

Sequencing was performed on PBMCs, taken before nivolumab (anti-PD-1) treatment. The V and J genes are TRBV6-5 and TRBJ1-1, with D possibly matching TRBD1 (5 bases). The receptor was isolated from a person aged 40 to 85 with oral cavity squamous cell carcinoma. The chain's CDR3 is CASFPPGRNTEAFF. The CDR3 region has the DNA TGTGCCAGTTTTCCACCAGGGAGGAACACTGAAGCTTTCTTT.